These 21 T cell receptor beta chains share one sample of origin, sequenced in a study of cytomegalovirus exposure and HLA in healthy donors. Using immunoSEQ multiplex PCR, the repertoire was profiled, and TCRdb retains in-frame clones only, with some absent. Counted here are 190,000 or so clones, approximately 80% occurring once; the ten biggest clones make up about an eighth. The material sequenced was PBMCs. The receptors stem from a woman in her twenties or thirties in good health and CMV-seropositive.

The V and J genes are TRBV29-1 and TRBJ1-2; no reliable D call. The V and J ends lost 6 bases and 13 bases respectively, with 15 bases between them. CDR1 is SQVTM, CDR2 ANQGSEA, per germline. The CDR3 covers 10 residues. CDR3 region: CSVDTPRGTF. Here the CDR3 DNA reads TGCAGCGTGGATACTCCGAGAGGCACCTTC.

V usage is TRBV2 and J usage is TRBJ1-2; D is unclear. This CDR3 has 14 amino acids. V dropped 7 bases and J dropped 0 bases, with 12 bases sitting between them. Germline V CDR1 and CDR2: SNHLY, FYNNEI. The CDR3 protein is CASTYTPANYGYTF. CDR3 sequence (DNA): TGTGCCAGCACGTACACACCTGCTAACTATGGCTACACCTTC.

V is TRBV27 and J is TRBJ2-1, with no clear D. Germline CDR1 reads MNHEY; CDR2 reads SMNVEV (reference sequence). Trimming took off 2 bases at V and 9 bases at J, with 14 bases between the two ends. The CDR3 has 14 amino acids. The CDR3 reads CASSLGSGFSEQFF. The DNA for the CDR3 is TGTGCCAGCAGTTTAGGTTCCGGTTTTAGTGAGCAGTTCTTC.

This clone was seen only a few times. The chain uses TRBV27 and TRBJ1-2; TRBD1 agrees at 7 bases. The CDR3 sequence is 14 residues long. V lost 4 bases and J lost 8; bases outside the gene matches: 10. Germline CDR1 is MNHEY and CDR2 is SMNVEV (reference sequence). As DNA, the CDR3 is TGTGCCAGCAGTTATGTAGGGGGCGCAGGGGGCTACACCTTC. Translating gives CASSYVGGAGGYTF.

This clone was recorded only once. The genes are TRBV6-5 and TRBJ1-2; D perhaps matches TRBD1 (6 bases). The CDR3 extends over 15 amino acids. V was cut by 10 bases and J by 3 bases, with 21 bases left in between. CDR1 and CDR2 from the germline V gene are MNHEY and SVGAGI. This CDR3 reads CATCRGTSFYYGYTF. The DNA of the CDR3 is TGTGCCACCTGTCGAGGGACAAGCTTTTACTATGGCTACACCTTC.

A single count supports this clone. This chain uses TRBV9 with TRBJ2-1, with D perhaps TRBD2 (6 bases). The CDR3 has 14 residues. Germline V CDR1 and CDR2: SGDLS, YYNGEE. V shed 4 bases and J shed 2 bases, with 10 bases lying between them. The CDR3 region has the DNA TGTGCCAGCAGCCATAGCGGAGCCTACAATGAGCAGTTCTTC. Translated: CASSHSGAYNEQFF.

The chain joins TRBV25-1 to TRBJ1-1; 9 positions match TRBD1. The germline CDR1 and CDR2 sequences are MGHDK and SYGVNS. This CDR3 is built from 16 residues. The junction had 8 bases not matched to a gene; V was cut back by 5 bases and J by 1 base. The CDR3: CASSKRTGVGNTEAFF. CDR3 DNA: TGTGCCAGCAGTAAACGGACAGGGGTGGGGAACACTGAAGCTTTCTTT.

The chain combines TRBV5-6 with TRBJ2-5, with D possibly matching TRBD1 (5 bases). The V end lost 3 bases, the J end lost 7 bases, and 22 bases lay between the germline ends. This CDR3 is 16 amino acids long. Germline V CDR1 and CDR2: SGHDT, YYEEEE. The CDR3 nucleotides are TGTGCCAGCAGCTCTTCAGCTCTTGGGTTAAGGGGGACCCAGTACTTC. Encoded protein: CASSSSALGLRGTQYF.

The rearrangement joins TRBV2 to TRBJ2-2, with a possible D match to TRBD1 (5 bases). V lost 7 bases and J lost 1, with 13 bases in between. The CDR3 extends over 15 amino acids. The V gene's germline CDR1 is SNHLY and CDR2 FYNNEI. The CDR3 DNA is TGTGCCAGCACAGATAGGCAGGGGAACACCGGGGAGCTGTTTTTT. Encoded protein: CASTDRQGNTGELFF.

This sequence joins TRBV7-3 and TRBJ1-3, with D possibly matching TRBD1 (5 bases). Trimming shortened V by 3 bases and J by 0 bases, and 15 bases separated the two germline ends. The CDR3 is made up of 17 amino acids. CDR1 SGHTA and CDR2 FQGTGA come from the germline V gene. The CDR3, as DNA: TGTGCCAGCAGCTTTCAAGGGACTCCATACTCTGGAAACACCATATATTTT. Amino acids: CASSFQGTPYSGNTIYF.

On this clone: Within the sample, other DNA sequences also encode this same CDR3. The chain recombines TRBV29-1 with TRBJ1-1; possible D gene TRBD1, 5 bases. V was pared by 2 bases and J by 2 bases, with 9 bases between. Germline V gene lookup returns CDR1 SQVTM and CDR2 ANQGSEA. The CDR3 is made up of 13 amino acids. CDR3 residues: CSVELGGNTEAFF. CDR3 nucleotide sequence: TGCAGCGTTGAACTCGGGGGAAACACTGAAGCTTTCTTT.

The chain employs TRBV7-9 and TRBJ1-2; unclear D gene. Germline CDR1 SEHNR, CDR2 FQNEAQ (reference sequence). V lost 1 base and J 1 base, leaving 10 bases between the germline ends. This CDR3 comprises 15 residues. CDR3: CASSLVADLNYGYTF. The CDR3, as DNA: TGTGCCAGCAGCTTAGTAGCGGACCTTAACTATGGCTACACCTTC.

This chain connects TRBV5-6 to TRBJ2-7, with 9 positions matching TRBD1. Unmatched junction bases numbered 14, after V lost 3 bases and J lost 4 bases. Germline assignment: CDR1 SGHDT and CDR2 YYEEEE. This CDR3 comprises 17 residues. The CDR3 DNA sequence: TGTGCCAGCAGCTCCCCCCTCGGGGGACAGGGTCTATACGAGCAGTACTTC. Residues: CASSSPLGGQGLYEQYF.

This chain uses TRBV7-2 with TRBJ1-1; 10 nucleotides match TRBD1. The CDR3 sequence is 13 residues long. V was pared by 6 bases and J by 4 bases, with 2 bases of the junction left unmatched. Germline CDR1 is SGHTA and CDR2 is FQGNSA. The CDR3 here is CASRRQGATEAFF. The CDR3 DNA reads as TGTGCCAGCAGACGACAGGGGGCCACTGAAGCTTTCTTT.

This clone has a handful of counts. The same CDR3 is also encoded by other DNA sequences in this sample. CDR3 residues: CASSVTENTEAFF. The CDR3 region has the DNA TGTGCCAGCAGTGTAACAGAGAACACTGAAGCTTTCTTT. This chain joins TRBV6-1 and TRBJ1-1; no clear D. CDR3 length equals 13 residues. Germline CDR1 reads MNHNS; CDR2 reads SASEGT. V lost 4 bases and J 1 base, leaving 7 bases between the germline ends.

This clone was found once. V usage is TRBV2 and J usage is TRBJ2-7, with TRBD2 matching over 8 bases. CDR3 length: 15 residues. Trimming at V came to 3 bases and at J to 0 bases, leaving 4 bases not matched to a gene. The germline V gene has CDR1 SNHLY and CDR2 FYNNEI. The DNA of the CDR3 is TGTGCCAGCAGTGATGCGGGAGGCAGCTCCTACGAGCAGTACTTC. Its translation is CASSDAGGSSYEQYF.

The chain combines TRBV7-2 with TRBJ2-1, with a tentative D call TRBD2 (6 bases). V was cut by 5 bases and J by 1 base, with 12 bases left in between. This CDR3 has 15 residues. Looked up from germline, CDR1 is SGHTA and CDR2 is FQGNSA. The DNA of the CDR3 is TGTGCCAGCAGCCCCCTAGCGCTTTCCTACAATGAGCAGTTCTTC. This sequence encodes CASSPLALSYNEQFF.

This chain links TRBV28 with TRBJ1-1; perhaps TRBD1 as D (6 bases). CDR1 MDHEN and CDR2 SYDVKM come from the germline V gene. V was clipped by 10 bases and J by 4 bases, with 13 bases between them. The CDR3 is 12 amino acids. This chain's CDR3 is CATSGQFTEAFF. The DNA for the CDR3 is TGTGCCACCTCAGGACAGTTCACTGAAGCTTTCTTT.

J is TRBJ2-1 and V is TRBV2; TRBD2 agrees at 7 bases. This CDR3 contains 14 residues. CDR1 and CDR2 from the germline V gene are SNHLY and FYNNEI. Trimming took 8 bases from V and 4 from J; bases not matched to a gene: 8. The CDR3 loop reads CASSASGPYNEQFF. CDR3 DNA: TGTGCCAGCTCGGCTAGCGGTCCTTACAATGAGCAGTTCTTC.

CDR3 region: CASSPPGHKVVTEAFF. The DNA for the CDR3 is TGTGCCAGCAGCCCCCCGGGACACAAAGTGGTCACTGAAGCTTTCTTT. V gene TRBV7-9 combines with J gene TRBJ1-1; maybe TRBD1 (6 bases). V lost 5 bases, J lost 4 bases, and 20 bases lay in between. Germline loops: CDR1 SEHNR, CDR2 FQNEAQ (reference sequence). This CDR3 comprises 16 residues.

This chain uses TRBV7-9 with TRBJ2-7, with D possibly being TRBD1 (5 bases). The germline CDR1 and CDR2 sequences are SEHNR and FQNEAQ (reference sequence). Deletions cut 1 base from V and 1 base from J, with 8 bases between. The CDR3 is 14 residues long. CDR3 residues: CASSLGGASYEQYF. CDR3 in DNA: TGTGCCAGCAGCTTAGGGGGCGCGTCCTACGAGCAGTACTTC.